These T cell receptor beta chains were read from a single sample in a study of blood T cell repertoires in COVID-19. The data were produced by immunoSEQ multiplex PCR, yet TCRdb's version contains in-frame clones alone and is incomplete. The data contain 300,000 to 350,000 clones, about 87% of them seen just once; the ten biggest clones take up around 5%. Sequencing was done on a sample of PBMCs or T cells enriched from blood (not recorded which). All receptors derive from a young man who had recovered from COVID-19. The CDR3 runs from the conserved cysteine through the conserved F or W. Fields, in order: clone size, D gene, V gene, J gene, CDR3 DNA, CDR3 protein. A D gene is named only where the DNA matches it firmly. Size values are once, few and many counts, or a class for expanded clones, and some rows have none.

size: -; D: -; V: TRBV27; J: TRBJ1-2; DNA: TGTGCCAGCAGTCCGACAGGCCGCTATGGCTACACCTTC; CDR3: CASSPTGRYGYTF
size: -; D: -; V: TRBV29-1; J: TRBJ2-5; DNA: TGCAGCGTTGGAACGGGGGTTCGAGAGACCCAGTACTTC; CDR3: CSVGTGVRETQYF
size: -; D: -; V: TRBV11-2; J: TRBJ2-3; DNA: TGTGCCAGCAGCTTAAGAGACGCCAGGGCCACAGATACGCAGTATTTT; CDR3: CASSLRDARATDTQYF
size: -; D: -; V: TRBV6-5; J: TRBJ1-4; DNA: TGTGCCAGCAGTTACGACAGGAGGGAAAAACTGTTTTTT; CDR3: CASSYDRREKLFF
size: -; D: -; V: TRBV7-2; J: TRBJ1-1; DNA: TGTGCCAGCAGCTCCCGAGGGGGGGGGAACACTGAAGCTTTCTTT; CDR3: CASSSRGGGNTEAFF
size: -; D: TRBD2; V: TRBV6-5; J: TRBJ2-3; DNA: TGTGCCAGCAGTTACGGCACCCTCGGGGGGACAGATACGCAGTATTTT; CDR3: CASSYGTLGGTDTQYF
size: -; D: -; V: TRBV10-1; J: TRBJ2-3; DNA: TGCGCCAGCAGTGATTTTGGTGCGGCGGATACGCAGTATTTT; CDR3: CASSDFGAADTQYF
size: -; D: -; V: TRBV28; J: TRBJ1-1; DNA: TGTGCCAGCAGTCCACAGGGTAGGTACACTGAAGCTTTCTTT; CDR3: CASSPQGRYTEAFF
size: -; D: TRBD1; V: TRBV29-1; J: TRBJ1-2; DNA: TGCAGCGTTGAATTGACAGGGGGTGGCTACACCTTC; CDR3: CSVELTGGGYTF
size: few; D: TRBD1; V: TRBV15; J: TRBJ2-7; DNA: TGTGCCACCAGCAGAGCGGACAGGGCTTACGAGCAGTACTTC; CDR3: CATSRADRAYEQYF
size: -; D: -; V: TRBV6-5; J: TRBJ1-1; DNA: TGTGCCTCCGGACTAATGAACACTGAAGCTTTCTTT; CDR3: CASGLMNTEAFF
size: -; D: TRBD2; V: TRBV20-1; J: TRBJ2-5; DNA: TGCAGTGCTAGTCCCCTCACTAGCGCGGAGCTCCAAGAGACCCAGTACTTC; CDR3: CSASPLTSAELQETQYF
size: -; D: TRBD2; V: TRBV28; J: TRBJ2-1; DNA: TGTGCCAGCAGTCTACGTACTAGCGGGGGTCACTCCTACAATGAGCAGTTCTTC; CDR3: CASSLRTSGGHSYNEQFF
size: -; D: TRBD1; V: TRBV5-8; J: TRBJ2-1; DNA: TGTGCCAGCAGCTGGGGACAGGGGACCTACAATGAGCAGTTCTTC; CDR3: CASSWGQGTYNEQFF
size: -; D: -; V: TRBV11-2; J: TRBJ2-1; DNA: TGTGCCAGCAGCTTTCTCTACAATGAGCAGTTCTTC; CDR3: CASSFLYNEQFF
size: -; D: TRBD1; V: TRBV9; J: TRBJ2-1; DNA: TGTGCCTGTGGACAGGGGGCATGGAATGAGCAGTTCTTC; CDR3: CACGQGAWNEQFF
size: -; D: TRBD1; V: TRBV3-1/TRBV3-2; J: TRBJ1-2; DNA: TGTGCCAGCAGCCAAGACGGGACAGTATCTAACTATGGCTACACCTTC; CDR3: CASSQDGTVSNYGYTF